A single T cell receptor beta chain is shown here with its context. The CDR3 extends over 15 amino acids. V was cut by 3 bases and J by 5 bases, with 19 bases left in between. CDR1 and CDR2 (germline): SQVTM, ANQGSEA. These data are taken from a study of patients and donors after allogeneic stem cell transplantation. TCRdb called the RT-PCR reads again in MiXCR, with one record for every CDR3 protein. There are more than 850,000 distinct CDR3 sequences in the sample; about 20% occur only once, and 5% to 6.5% lies in the top ten. Sample: blood, either unsorted or a sorted T cell fraction (not recorded which). This chain joins TRBV29-1 and TRBJ1-1; D unclear. The TCR originated in a human donor who was either an allogeneic HSCT recipient or a stem cell or donor lymphocyte infusion donor (not recorded which). It is not recorded whose cells these are; they may come from a transplant donor. Here the CDR3 reads CSVDKAGPPATEAFF. Written as DNA, the CDR3 is TGCAGCGTTGATAAGGCAGGCCCCCCTGCGACTGAAGCTTTCTTT. The full variable domain, rest sourced from reference TRBV29-1 and TRBJ1-1, is SAVISQKPSRDICQRGTSLTIQCQVDSQVTMMFWYRQQPGQSLTLIATANQGSEATYESGFVIDKFPISRPNLTFSTLTVSNMSPEDSSIYLCSVDKAGPPATEAFFGQGTRLTVV.